These T cell receptor beta chains were read from a single sample in a study of identical twins. TCRdb called the 5' RACE reads again in MiXCR, with one record for every CDR3 protein. The sample contains 350,000 to 600,000 distinct CDR3 sequences, 12% to 15% of which appear only once. These same records also appear under a second study, on yellow fever vaccine responses in identical twins.

The sequenced sample consisted of CD4+ T cells sorted from blood. All receptors derive from a woman aged 18-35 years in good health. Each CDR3 is given with its conserved first and last residue. Each record gives: clone size, D gene, V gene, J gene, CDR3 DNA, CDR3 protein. A D gene is named only where the DNA matches it firmly. Clone size is shown for a subset of rows, as once, few, many or a class of expanded clone.

>-|-|TRBV20-1|TRBJ2-2
TGCAGTGCTAGAGACCAATGGGGCAGGGACAAGAACACCGGGGAGCTGTTTTTT
CSARDQWGRDKNTGELFF
>-|-|TRBV11-2|TRBJ1-1
TGTGCCAGCAGCTTAAAATGGGATCACACTGAAGCTTTCTTT
CASSLKWDHTEAFF
>-|-|TRBV29-1|TRBJ1-1
TGCAGCGTTGCGGGACTGAACACTGAAGCTTTCTTT
CSVAGLNTEAFF
>few|-|TRBV4-3|TRBJ2-1
TGCGCCAGCAGCCAAGATGCCCTAGCCCCCAATGAGCAGTTCTTC
CASSQDALAPNEQFF
>few|TRBD1|TRBV20-1|TRBJ1-4
TGCAGTGCTACTAGGGGGCTGGCTAATGAAAAACTGTTTTTT
CSATRGLANEKLFF
>-|-|TRBV20-1|TRBJ2-5
TGCAGTGCTAGGTCCCCTCGTTGGACCGAAGAGACCCAGTACTTC
CSARSPRWTEETQYF
>few|-|TRBV27|TRBJ2-5
TGTGCCAGCAGTTTTAGCGGTCGGGAGACCCAGTACTTC
CASSFSGRETQYF
>-|-|TRBV28|TRBJ2-6
TGTGCCAGCAGTTCGGGACTTTCCTCTGGGGCCAACGTCCTGACTTTC
CASSSGLSSGANVLTF
>-|-|TRBV7-8|TRBJ2-1
TGTGCCAGCAGCCTAGTAGGGGCTAGCGGACAGTACAATGAGCAGTTCTTC
CASSLVGASGQYNEQFF
>few|-|TRBV6-1|TRBJ1-1
TGTGCCAGCAGTGGATACAGGGTGCGGGAGGAAGCTTTCTTT
CASSGYRVREEAFF
>many|TRBD2|TRBV9|TRBJ2-1
TGTGCCAGCAGCGTAGCTAGCGGGGCATACAATGAGCAGTTCTTC
CASSVASGAYNEQFF
>few|TRBD1|TRBV19|TRBJ2-3
TGTGCCAGTAGTACCGGACAGGCCACAGATACGCAGTATTTT
CASSTGQATDTQYF
>few|-|TRBV7-2|TRBJ1-1
TGTGCCAGCAGCTTAGGACAGCGGACTGAAGCTTTCTTT
CASSLGQRTEAFF
>few|TRBD2|TRBV5-1|TRBJ2-4
TGCGCCAGCAGCTTCGGGACTAGCGGGAGTGGCGCCAAAAACATTCAGTACTTC
CASSFGTSGSGAKNIQYF